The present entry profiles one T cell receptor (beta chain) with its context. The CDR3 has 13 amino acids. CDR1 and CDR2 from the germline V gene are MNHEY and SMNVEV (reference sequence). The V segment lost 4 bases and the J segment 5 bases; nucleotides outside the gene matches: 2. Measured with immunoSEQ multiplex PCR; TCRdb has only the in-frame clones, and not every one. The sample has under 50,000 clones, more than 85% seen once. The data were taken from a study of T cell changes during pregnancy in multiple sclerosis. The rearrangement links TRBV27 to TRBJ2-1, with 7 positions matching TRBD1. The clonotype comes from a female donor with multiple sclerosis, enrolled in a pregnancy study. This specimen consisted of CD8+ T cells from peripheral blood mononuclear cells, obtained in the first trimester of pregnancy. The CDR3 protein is CASSWDSNNEQFF. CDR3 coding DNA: TGTGCCAGCAGTTGGGACAGCAACAATGAGCAGTTCTTC.